Included here is one TCR beta chain sequence, with context. V shed 7 bases, J shed 2 bases, and the junction held 8 bases outside the gene matches. Germline values: CDR1 SGHRS, CDR2 YFSETQ. This CDR3 comprises 14 residues. The data were taken from a study of blood T cell repertoires in COVID-19. Background on the study: Acute-phase and convalescent COVID-19 samples originated in the United States, Italy and Spain. The analysed material was cDNA or gDNA that came from T cells, B-cell-depleted T cells, or PBMCs.

The authors' processing: By means of reference gene primer amplification, nucleated cell counts were estimated. The assay was immunoSEQ multiplex PCR, and TCRdb's table has in-frame clones only and misses some. V, J and clone size derive from that table, while D and trimming were established from the DNA sequence. The sample shows about 140,000 clones, about nine tenths of them seen only once. The Seattle patients joined while their infection was active and were tracked longitudinally afterward. Input material: peripheral blood. The sequence derives from a human donor with COVID-19, enrolled during active disease. The donor label of this sample is uncertain. The chain is built from TRBV5-1 and TRBJ1-2; 7 nucleotides agree with TRBD1. The CDR3, as DNA: TGCGCCAGCTCAAGTCTACAGGGGAACTATGGCTACACCTTC. It is translated as CASSSLQGNYGYTF.